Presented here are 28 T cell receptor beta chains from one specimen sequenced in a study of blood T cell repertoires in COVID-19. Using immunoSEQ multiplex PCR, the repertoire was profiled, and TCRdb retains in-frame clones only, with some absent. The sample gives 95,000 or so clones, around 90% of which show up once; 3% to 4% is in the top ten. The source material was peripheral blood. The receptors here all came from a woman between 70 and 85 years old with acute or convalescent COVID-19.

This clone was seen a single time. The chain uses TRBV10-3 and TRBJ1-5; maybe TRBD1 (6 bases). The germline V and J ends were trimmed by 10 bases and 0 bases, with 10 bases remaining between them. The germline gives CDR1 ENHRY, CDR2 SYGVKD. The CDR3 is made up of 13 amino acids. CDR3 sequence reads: CATHRDSNQPQHF. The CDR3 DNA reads TGTGCCACCCACAGGGATAGCAATCAGCCCCAGCATTTT.

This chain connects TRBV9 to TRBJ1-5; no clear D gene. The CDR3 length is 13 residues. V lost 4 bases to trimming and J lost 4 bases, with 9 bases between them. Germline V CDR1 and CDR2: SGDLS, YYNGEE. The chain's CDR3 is CASSLLDNQPQHF. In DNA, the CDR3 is TGTGCCAGCAGCCTACTTGATAATCAGCCCCAGCATTTT.

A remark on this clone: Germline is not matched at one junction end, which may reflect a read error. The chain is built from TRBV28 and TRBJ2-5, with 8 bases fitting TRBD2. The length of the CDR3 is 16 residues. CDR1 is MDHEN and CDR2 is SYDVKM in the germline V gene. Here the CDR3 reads CASSFGGGQGSLVADF. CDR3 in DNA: TGTGCCAGCAGTTTCGGGGGGGGCCAGGGCAGTTTAGTGGCGGACTTC.

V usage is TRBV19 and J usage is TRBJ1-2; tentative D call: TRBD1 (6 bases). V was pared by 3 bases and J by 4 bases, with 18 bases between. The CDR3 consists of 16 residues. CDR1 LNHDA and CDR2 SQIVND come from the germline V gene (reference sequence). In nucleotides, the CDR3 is TGTGCCAGTAGTATCCAGGGGACGGGTAGTGGCTATGGCTACACCTTC. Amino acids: CASSIQGTGSGYGYTF.

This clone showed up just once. The CDR3 sequence: CASSHDRAADGYTF. CDR3 sequence (DNA): TGCGCCAGCAGCCATGACAGGGCGGCTGATGGCTACACCTTC. The V gene is TRBV4-1, the J gene TRBJ1-2; 7 bases match TRBD1. V dropped 3 bases and J dropped 6; count of bases not matched to a gene: 7. The CDR3 loop spans 14 amino acids. Germline V gene lookup returns CDR1 MGHRA and CDR2 YSYEKL.

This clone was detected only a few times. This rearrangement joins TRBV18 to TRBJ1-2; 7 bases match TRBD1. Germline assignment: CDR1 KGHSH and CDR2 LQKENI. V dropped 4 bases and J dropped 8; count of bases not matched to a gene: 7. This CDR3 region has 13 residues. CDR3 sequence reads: CASSRSTGYGYTF. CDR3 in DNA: TGTGCCAGCTCACGATCGACAGGGTACGGCTACACCTTC.

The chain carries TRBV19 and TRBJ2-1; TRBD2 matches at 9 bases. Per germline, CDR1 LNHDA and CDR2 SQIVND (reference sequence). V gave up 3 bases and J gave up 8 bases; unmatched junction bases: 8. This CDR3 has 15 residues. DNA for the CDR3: TGTGCCAGTAGTATCGCGGGAGGGCAGATCTATGAGCAGTTCTTC. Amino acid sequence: CASSIAGGQIYEQFF.

This CDR3 is CASSISQQGRNSPLHF. The CDR3 DNA follows: TGTGCCAGTAGTATAAGTCAACAGGGGAGGAATTCACCCCTCCACTTT. The gene calls are TRBV19 and TRBJ1-6; 7 bases align to TRBD1. V lost 2 bases to trimming and J lost 7 bases; unmatched junction nucleotides: 8. The CDR3 is 16 amino acids. CDR1 is LNHDA, CDR2 SQIVND, per germline (reference sequence).

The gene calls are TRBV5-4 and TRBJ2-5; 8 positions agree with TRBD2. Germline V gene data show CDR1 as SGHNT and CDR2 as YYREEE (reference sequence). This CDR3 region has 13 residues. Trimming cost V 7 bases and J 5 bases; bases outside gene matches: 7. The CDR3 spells CASEIAGRETQYF. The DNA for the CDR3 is TGTGCCAGCGAAATAGCGGGACGCGAGACCCAGTACTTC.

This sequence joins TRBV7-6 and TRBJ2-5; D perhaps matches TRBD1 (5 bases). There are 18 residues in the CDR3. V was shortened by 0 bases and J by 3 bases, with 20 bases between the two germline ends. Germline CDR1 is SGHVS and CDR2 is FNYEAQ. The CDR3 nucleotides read TGTGCCAGCAGCTTAGCGGGGCTATGGACCTCAAGAGAAGAGACCCAGTACTTC. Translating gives CASSLAGLWTSREETQYF.

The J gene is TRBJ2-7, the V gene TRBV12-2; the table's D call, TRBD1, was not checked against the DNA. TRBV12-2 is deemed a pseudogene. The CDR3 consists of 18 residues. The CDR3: CASRPTNLYRDRGYEQYF. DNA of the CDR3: TGTGCAAGTCGCCCGACAAACCTTTACCGGGACAGGGGTTACGAGCAGTACTTC.

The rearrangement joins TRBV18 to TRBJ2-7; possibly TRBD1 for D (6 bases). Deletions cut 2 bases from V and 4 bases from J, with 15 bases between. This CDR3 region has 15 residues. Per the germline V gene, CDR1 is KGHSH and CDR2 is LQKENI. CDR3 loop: CASSPNPRGGYEQYF. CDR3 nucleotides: TGTGCCAGCTCACCAAATCCCAGGGGCGGATACGAGCAGTACTTC.

CDR3 region: CASSSSGGFRHSPLHF. The CDR3 DNA reads as TGTGCCAGCAGCTCCTCAGGGGGGTTTCGGCATTCACCCCTCCACTTT. The gene calls are TRBV7-9 and TRBJ1-6, with 7 bases lining up with TRBD1. The CDR3 loop spans 16 amino acids. Germline CDR1 and CDR2: SEHNR and FQNEAQ (reference sequence). Losses at the gene ends were 4 bases for V and 8 bases for J; bases not matched to a gene: 11.

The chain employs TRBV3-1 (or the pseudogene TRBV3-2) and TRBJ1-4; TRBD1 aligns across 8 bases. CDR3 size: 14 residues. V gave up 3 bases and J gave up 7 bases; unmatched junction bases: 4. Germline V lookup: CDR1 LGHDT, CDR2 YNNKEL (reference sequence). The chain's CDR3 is CASSQQGAGEKLFF. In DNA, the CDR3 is TGTGCCAGCAGCCAGCAGGGGGCAGGTGAAAAACTGTTTTTT.

The CDR3 here is CASSLAVYGYTF. The CDR3 nucleotides are TGTGCCAGCAGTTTGGCAGTCTATGGCTACACCTTC. The chain links TRBV12-3 or TRBV12-4 to TRBJ1-2, with D uncertain. CDR3 length: 12 amino acids. V lost 3 bases and J lost 4, with 6 bases in between.

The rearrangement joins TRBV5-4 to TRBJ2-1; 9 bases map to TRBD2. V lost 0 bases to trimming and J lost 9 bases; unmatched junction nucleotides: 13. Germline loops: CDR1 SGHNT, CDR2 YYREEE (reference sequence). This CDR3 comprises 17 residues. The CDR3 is CASSLGTSVSSGGEQFF. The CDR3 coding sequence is TGTGCCAGCAGCTTGGGGACTAGCGTCTCTTCGGGGGGTGAGCAGTTCTTC.

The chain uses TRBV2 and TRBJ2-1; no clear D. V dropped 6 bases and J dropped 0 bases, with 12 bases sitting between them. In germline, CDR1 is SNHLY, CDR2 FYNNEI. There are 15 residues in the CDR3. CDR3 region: CASSRGESSYNEQFF. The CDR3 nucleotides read TGTGCCAGCAGCAGAGGTGAGAGCTCCTACAATGAGCAGTTCTTC.

CDR3 amino acids: CASSYWGGARNEQFF. In DNA, the CDR3 is TGTGCCAGCAGTTACTGGGGGGGGGCCCGAAATGAGCAGTTCTTC. The rearrangement joins TRBV6-5 to TRBJ2-1, with TRBD2 as a possible D gene (7 bases). Trimming stripped 1 base from V and 7 bases from J, with 14 bases between. The CDR3 consists of 15 residues. From germline, CDR1 is MNHEY and CDR2 SVGAGI.

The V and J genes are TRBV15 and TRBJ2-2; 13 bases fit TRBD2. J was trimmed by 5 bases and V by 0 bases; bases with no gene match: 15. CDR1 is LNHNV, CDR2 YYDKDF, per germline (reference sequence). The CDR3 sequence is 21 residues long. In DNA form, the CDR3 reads TGTGCCACCAGCAGAGATTGGGTTTCGAGACTAGCGGGAGGAGGTACCGGGGAGCTGTTTTTT. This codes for CATSRDWVSRLAGGGTGELFF.

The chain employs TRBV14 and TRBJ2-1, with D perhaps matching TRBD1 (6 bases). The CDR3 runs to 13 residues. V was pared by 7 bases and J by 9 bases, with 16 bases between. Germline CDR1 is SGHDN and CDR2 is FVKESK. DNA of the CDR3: TGTGCCAGCAACCCCACAGGGATGGGTGAGCAGTTCTTC. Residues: CASNPTGMGEQFF.

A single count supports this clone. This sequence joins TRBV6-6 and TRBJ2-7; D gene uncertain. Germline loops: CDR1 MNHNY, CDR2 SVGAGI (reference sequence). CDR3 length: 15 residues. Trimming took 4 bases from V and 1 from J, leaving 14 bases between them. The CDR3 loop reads CASSSSSTFSYEQYV. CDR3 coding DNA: TGTGCCAGCAGTTCCTCCTCGACATTTTCCTACGAGCAGTACGTC.

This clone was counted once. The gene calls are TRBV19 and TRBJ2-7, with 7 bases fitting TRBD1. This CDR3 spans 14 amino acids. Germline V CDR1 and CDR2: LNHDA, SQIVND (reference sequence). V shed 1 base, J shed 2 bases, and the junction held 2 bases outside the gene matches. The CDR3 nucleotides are TGTGCCAGTAGTATAGTAGGGGGCGCCTACGAGCAGTACTTC. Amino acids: CASSIVGGAYEQYF.

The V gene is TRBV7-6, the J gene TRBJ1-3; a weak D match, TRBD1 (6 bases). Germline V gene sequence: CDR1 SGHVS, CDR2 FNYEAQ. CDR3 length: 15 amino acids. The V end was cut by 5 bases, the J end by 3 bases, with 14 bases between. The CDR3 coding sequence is TGTGCCAGCAGCAGCACGGGGACAAGTGGAAACACCATATATTTT. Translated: CASSSTGTSGNTIYF.

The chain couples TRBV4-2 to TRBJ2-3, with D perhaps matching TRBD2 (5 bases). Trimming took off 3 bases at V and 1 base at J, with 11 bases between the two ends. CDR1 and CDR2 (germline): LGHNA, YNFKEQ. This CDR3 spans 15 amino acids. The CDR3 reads CASSQGGLRTDTQYF. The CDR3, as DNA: TGTGCCAGCAGCCAGGGCGGACTTCGCACAGATACGCAGTATTTT.

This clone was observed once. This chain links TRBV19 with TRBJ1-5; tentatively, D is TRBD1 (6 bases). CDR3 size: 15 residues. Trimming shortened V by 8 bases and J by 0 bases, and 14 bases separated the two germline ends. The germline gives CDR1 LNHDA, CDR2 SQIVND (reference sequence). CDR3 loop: CASRNRVNSNQPQHF. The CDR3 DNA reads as TGTGCCAGTCGGAACAGGGTTAATAGCAATCAGCCCCAGCATTTT.

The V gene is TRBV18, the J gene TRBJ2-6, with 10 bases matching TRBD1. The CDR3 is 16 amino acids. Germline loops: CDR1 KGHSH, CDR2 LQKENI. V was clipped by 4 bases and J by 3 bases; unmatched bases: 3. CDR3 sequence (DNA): TGTGCCAGCTCACAGACAGGGGGCGGTGGGGCCAACGTCCTGACTTTC. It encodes CASSQTGGGGANVLTF.

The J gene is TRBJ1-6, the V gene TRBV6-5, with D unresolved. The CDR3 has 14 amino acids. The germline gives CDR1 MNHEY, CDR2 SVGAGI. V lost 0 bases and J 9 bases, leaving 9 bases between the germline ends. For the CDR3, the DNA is TGTGCCAGCAGTTACTCAGAGGTCGGTTCACCCCTCCACTTT. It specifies CASSYSEVGSPLHF.

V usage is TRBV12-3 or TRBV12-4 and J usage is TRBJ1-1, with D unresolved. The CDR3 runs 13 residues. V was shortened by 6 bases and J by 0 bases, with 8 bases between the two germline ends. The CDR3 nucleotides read TGTGCCAGCAGACAGAGCATGAACACTGAAGCTTTCTTT. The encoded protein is CASRQSMNTEAFF.